In its sample, the clone carrying this T cell receptor (beta chain) was seen a few times. Its target is not known. This was a deep-level run. Assay: immunoSEQ multiplex PCR; the TCRdb copy retains only in-frame clones and omits some. Among 950,000 to 1,300,000 clones, around 76% were seen once, and the ten largest hold roughly 1.4%. Memory CD4+ cells were the fraction left after CD45RA+ naive selection. Germline V lookup: CDR1 LNHDA, CDR2 SQIVND (reference sequence). The CDR3 spans 14 residues. V was clipped by 4 bases and J by 5 bases; unmatched bases: 3. The sample belongs to a study of shared clonotypes between healthy human individuals. Study-wide results and caveats: Among a few donors, roughly 5% of naive CD4 clonotypes were found in common.

This TCR derives from a man aged 18 to 35 in good health. Sequenced material: memory CD4+ T cells sorted from blood. Subset here: CD45RA-negative fraction. The chain combines TRBV19 with TRBJ1-4; 8 bases map to TRBD1. The CDR3 nucleotides read TGTGCCAGTAGTACGGGGACAGGAAATGAAAAACTGTTTTTT. Translated, it gives CASSTGTGNEKLFF.